What follows are 32 T cell receptor beta chains derived from one specimen sequenced in a study of Tregs in tolerant kidney transplant recipients. Recipients received nonmyeloablative bone marrow transplants from related graft donors, with transient mixed chimerism. TCRdb's table, derived via immunoSEQ multiplex PCR, lists solely in-frame clones and lacks some. The sample has tens of thousands of clones, around 93% seen once; the top ten hold 15%. The source was CD8+ T cells from blood (PBMCs), collected 24 months after the transplant. All receptors derive from a human patient who received a combined kidney and bone marrow transplant. Some T cells here may be from the graft donor.

The chain recombines TRBV28 with TRBJ1-2, with unresolved D. Germline V gives CDR1 MDHEN, CDR2 SYDVKM. V was cut by 0 bases and J by 5 bases, with 7 bases left in between. This CDR3 region has 13 residues. The CDR3 DNA follows: TGTGCCAGCAGTTTATGGGGCGGGTATGGCTACACCTTC. Its protein is CASSLWGGYGYTF.

The J gene is TRBJ2-1, the V gene TRBV28; 9 bases line up with TRBD1. This CDR3 contains 16 residues. Germline V CDR1 and CDR2: MDHEN, SYDVKM. The V segment lost 6 bases and the J segment 4 bases; nucleotides outside the gene matches: 10. The CDR3 protein is CASSHQQGAVYNEQFF. The CDR3 nucleotides read TGTGCCAGCAGCCACCAACAGGGGGCGGTTTACAATGAGCAGTTCTTC.

The chain is built from TRBV11-2 and TRBJ2-1; 14 nucleotides match TRBD2. The CDR3 is made up of 16 amino acids. Unmatched junction bases numbered 2, after V lost 5 bases and J lost 2 bases. Germline V gene sequence: CDR1 SGHAT, CDR2 FQNNGV. This chain's CDR3 is CASSRLAGGPYNEQFF. CDR3 nucleotides: TGTGCCAGCAGCAGACTAGCGGGGGGGCCCTACAATGAGCAGTTCTTC.

The DNA for the CDR3 is TGTGCCAGCAGTGCCGGGTACGAGCAGTACTTC. It specifies CASSAGYEQYF. V and J are TRBV28 and TRBJ2-7; D call uncertain. Trimming took 5 bases from V and 4 from J, leaving 6 bases between them. Germline CDR1 and CDR2: MDHEN and SYDVKM. There are 11 residues in the CDR3.

The rearrangement joins TRBV7-9 to TRBJ2-7; 8 positions match TRBD1. The germline V gene has CDR1 SEHNR and CDR2 FQNEAQ (reference sequence). The junction had 8 bases not matched to a gene; V was cut back by 0 bases and J by 7 bases. The CDR3 has 15 residues. CDR3 in amino acids: CASSLAQGTGVEQYF. In DNA form, the CDR3 reads TGTGCCAGCAGCTTAGCGCAGGGGACAGGCGTTGAGCAGTACTTC. The variable domain in full, with the rest retrieved from reference TRBV7-9 and TRBJ2-7, is DTGVSQNPRHKITKRGQNVTFRCDPISEHNRLYWYRQTLGQGPEFLTYFQNEAQLEKSRLLSDRFSAERPKGSFSTLEIQRTEQGDSAMYLCASSLAQGTGVEQYFGPGTRLTVT.

A word on this clone: The junction and the germline gene differ at one end; a read error may be behind it. Other nucleotide sequences from this sample produce the same CDR3. The J gene is TRBJ1-6, the V gene TRBV4-2, with D possibly TRBD1 on 6 matching bases. Germline loops: CDR1 LGHNA, CDR2 YNFKEQ. The length of the CDR3 is 16 residues. CDR3 coding DNA: TGTGCCAGCAGCCAAGGACAGGCTTTCTATAATTCCCCCCTCCACTTT. It is translated as CASSQGQAFYNSPLHF.

The chain has TRBV14 and TRBJ2-7; tentatively, D is TRBD2 (5 bases). Germline CDR1 and CDR2: SGHDN and FVKESK. V lost 4 bases, J lost 5 bases, and 18 bases lay in between. CDR3 size: 15 residues. CDR3 residues: CASSPIRTYLDEQYF. CDR3 bases: TGTGCCAGCAGCCCTATACGGACTTATTTGGACGAGCAGTACTTC.

The chain employs TRBV15 and TRBJ1-5; TRBD1 aligns across 7 bases. The CDR3 totals 13 residues. With V trimmed by 6 bases and J by 2 bases, 1 base remained unmatched. Germline V CDR1 and CDR2: LNHNV, YYDKDF (reference sequence). CDR3 nucleotide sequence: TGTGCCACCAGTGACAGGGGCAATCAGCCCCAGCATTTT. Its protein product is CATSDRGNQPQHF.

The V and J genes are TRBV28 and TRBJ1-2; D unclear. This CDR3 has 13 residues. CDR1 and CDR2 (germline): MDHEN, SYDVKM. Deletions cut 3 bases from V and 4 bases from J, with 9 bases between. CDR3 nucleotides: TGTGCCAGCAGTTTTCAGATATTCTATGGCTACACCTTC. Its translation is CASSFQIFYGYTF.

V is TRBV7-3 and J is TRBJ2-3; possibly TRBD2 for D (5 bases). CDR1 is SGHTA, CDR2 FQGTGA, per germline. The ends were cut back, 4 bases at V and 6 bases at J, with 11 bases in the middle. The CDR3 has 13 residues. CDR3: CASSYWTGDTQYF. The CDR3, as DNA: TGTGCCAGCAGCTACTGGACTGGGGATACGCAGTATTTT.

The chain links TRBV14 to TRBJ2-7; the D is unclear. From germline, CDR1 is SGHDN and CDR2 FVKESK. The CDR3 is 13 amino acids. V lost 0 bases to trimming and J lost 2 bases, with 5 bases between them. CDR3 sequence: CASSQDSAYEQYF. In DNA form, the CDR3 reads TGTGCCAGCAGCCAAGATTCAGCCTACGAGCAGTACTTC.

J is TRBJ1-6 and V is TRBV11-2; 7 nucleotides agree with TRBD1. Germline V gene data show CDR1 as SGHAT and CDR2 as FQNNGV. Trimming at V came to 5 bases and at J to 7 bases, leaving 8 bases not matched to a gene. The CDR3 runs 15 residues. CDR3 nucleotides: TGTGCCAGCAGCGTCCACAGGGGAGGAAATTCACCCCTCCACTTT. Its translation is CASSVHRGGNSPLHF.

The chain couples TRBV28 to TRBJ2-7, with D unclear. Trimming cost V 1 base and J 3 bases, with 7 bases left between them. The V gene's germline CDR1 is MDHEN and CDR2 SYDVKM. The CDR3 totals 13 residues. The CDR3 spells CASSLLSSYEQYF. CDR3 DNA sequence: TGTGCCAGCAGTTTATTATCCAGCTACGAGCAGTACTTC.

The J gene is TRBJ2-7, the V gene TRBV7-9; 9 positions match TRBD2. CDR1 is SEHNR, CDR2 FQNEAQ, per germline (reference sequence). V trimming: 5 bases; J trimming: 5 bases; junction bases outside the gene matches: 7. The CDR3 loop spans 14 amino acids. The CDR3 region has the DNA TGTGCCAGCAGCCCCCGGTTAGCGGGAGACGAGCAGTACTTC. It is translated as CASSPRLAGDEQYF. The entire variable domain, with the rest obtained from reference TRBV7-9 and TRBJ2-7, is as follows: DTGVSQNPRHKITKRGQNVTFRCDPISEHNRLYWYRQTLGQGPEFLTYFQNEAQLEKSRLLSDRFSAERPKGSFSTLEIQRTEQGDSAMYLCASSPRLAGDEQYFGPGTRLTVT.

The rearrangement links TRBV6-5 to TRBJ1-2; 7 bases align to TRBD1. CDR1 is MNHEY, CDR2 SVGAGI, per germline. Trimming removed 4 bases from V and 3 bases from J; junction bases left unmatched: 11. This CDR3 contains 16 residues. CDR3 protein: CASSWGETGQHYGYTF. CDR3 bases: TGTGCCAGCAGTTGGGGGGAGACAGGGCAACACTATGGCTACACCTTC.

The CDR3 DNA reads as TGTGCCAGCAGCTTGGAAGCGGGAGTTCGGAATGAGCAGTTCTTC. This codes for CASSLEAGVRNEQFF. The chain employs TRBV5-4 and TRBJ2-1; 8 nucleotides align to TRBD2. Germline V gene lookup returns CDR1 SGHNT and CDR2 YYREEE (reference sequence). CDR3 size: 15 residues. Trimming at V came to 0 bases and at J to 7 bases, leaving 6 bases not matched to a gene.

The CDR3 sequence: CASSAMGLAGGLQDTQYF. CDR3 in DNA: TGTGCCAGCAGCGCGATGGGACTAGCGGGGGGGCTACAAGATACGCAGTATTTT. This chain links TRBV28 with TRBJ2-3; 16 bases are shared with TRBD2. Germline CDR1 is MDHEN and CDR2 is SYDVKM. Trimming cost V 6 bases and J 5 bases; bases outside gene matches: 11. The CDR3 length is 18 residues. Filled out from reference TRBV28 and TRBJ2-3, the complete variable domain reads DVKVTQSSRYLVKRTGEKVFLECVQDMDHENMFWYRQDPGLGLRLIYFSYDVKMKEKGDIPEGYSVSREKKERFSLILESASTNQTSMYLCASSAMGLAGGLQDTQYFGPGTRLTVL.

Comments on this clone: Within the sample, other DNA sequences also encode this same CDR3. The V call is TRBV18, the J call TRBJ1-6; D remains unclear. The V end lost 1 base, the J end lost 0 bases, and 10 bases lay between the germline ends. This CDR3 has 17 residues. From germline, CDR1 is KGHSH and CDR2 LQKENI. Here the CDR3 reads CASSPQPLSSYNSPLHF. DNA of the CDR3: TGTGCCAGCTCACCACAACCGCTTAGCTCCTATAATTCACCCCTCCACTTT.

The chain employs TRBV7-8 and TRBJ1-1; D is uncertain. This CDR3 contains 15 residues. Deletions cut 0 bases from V and 1 base from J, with 9 bases between. Germline CDR1 SGHVS, CDR2 FQNEAQ. CDR3 bases: TGTGCCAGCAGCTTAGCGCTTCCCGGGAACACTGAAGCTTTCTTT. Translation: CASSLALPGNTEAFF. The full variable domain, with the rest looked up from reference TRBV7-8 and TRBJ1-1, is GAGVSQSPRYKVAKRGQDVALRCDPISGHVSLFWYQQALGQGPEFLTYFQNEAQLDKSGLPSDRFFAERPEGSVSTLKIQRTQQEDSAVYLCASSLALPGNTEAFFGQGTRLTVV.

CDR3 coding DNA: TGTGCCAGCAGTGAATGGCAGGGTAGCAATCAGCCCCAGCATTTT. Translating it yields CASSEWQGSNQPQHF. The rearrangement joins TRBV6-1 to TRBJ1-5; possibly TRBD1 for D (5 bases). V shed 2 bases and J shed 0 bases, with 8 bases lying between them. The CDR3 contains 15 residues. CDR1 and CDR2 (germline): MNHNS, SASEGT.

The genes are TRBV27 and TRBJ2-5; 14 bases fit TRBD2. The CDR3 is 14 amino acids. V gave up 9 bases and J gave up 5 bases; unmatched junction bases: 5. Looked up from germline, CDR1 is MNHEY and CDR2 is SMNVEV (reference sequence). The CDR3 here is CASSGLAGVETQYF. CDR3 bases: TGTGCCAGTTCGGGACTAGCGGGAGTTGAGACCCAGTACTTC.

The chain has TRBV9 and TRBJ2-3, with 9 bases fitting TRBD2. The germline V gene encodes CDR1 SGDLS and CDR2 YYNGEE. J was trimmed by 5 bases and V by 4 bases; bases with no gene match: 8. The CDR3 totals 15 residues. The CDR3 spells CASSSGLALGDTQYF. Here the CDR3 DNA reads TGTGCCAGCAGCTCGGGACTAGCTCTCGGAGATACGCAGTATTTT.

This clone was seen a single time. This chain connects TRBV14 to TRBJ2-2; D may be TRBD1 (5 bases). The CDR3 totals 15 residues. V shed 3 bases and J shed 4 bases, with 12 bases lying between them. Germline V gives CDR1 SGHDN, CDR2 FVKESK. CDR3 coding DNA: TGTGCCAGCAGCCAGAGCCCCAGGGCCACCGGGGAGCTGTTTTTT. Amino acid sequence: CASSQSPRATGELFF.

The rearrangement joins TRBV7-3 to TRBJ2-1; D is perhaps TRBD2 (5 bases). The CDR3 spans 14 residues. Looked up from germline, CDR1 is SGHTA and CDR2 is FQGTGA. The V end was cut by 5 bases, the J end by 3 bases, with 11 bases between. The CDR3 DNA is TGTGCCAGCAGCGCGGGCTTTGACTACAATGAGCAGTTCTTC. Its protein is CASSAGFDYNEQFF.

The chain joins TRBV9 to TRBJ2-3; 8 bases align to TRBD2. Germline assignment: CDR1 SGDLS and CDR2 YYNGEE. With 7 bases clipped from V and 5 bases from J, the junction kept 15 bases outside the gene matches. The CDR3 is 16 residues long. The DNA for the CDR3 is TGTGCCAGCGGGGGGACGTCGGGGGGGCCCGGAGATACGCAGTATTTT. It encodes CASGGTSGGPGDTQYF.

The V and J genes are TRBV7-9 and TRBJ1-1; D gene ambiguous. Trimming pared 6 bases from V and 1 base from J, leaving 12 bases between. Germline values: CDR1 SEHNR, CDR2 FQNEAQ (reference sequence). The CDR3 has 14 residues. CDR3 nucleotides: TGTGCCAGCAGATCCGCCCGGGGGAACACTGAAGCTTTCTTT. Its translation: CASRSARGNTEAFF.

CDR3 nucleotides: TGTGCCAGCAGCTCTGGGACAGCAAACACCGGGGAGCTGTTTTTT. Translating it yields CASSSGTANTGELFF. The chain has TRBV7-6 and TRBJ2-2, with 7 nucleotides matching TRBD1. V lost 4 bases and J lost 2; bases outside the gene matches: 4. The germline V gene has CDR1 SGHVS and CDR2 FNYEAQ. The CDR3 has 15 amino acids.

This rearrangement joins TRBV7-9 to TRBJ1-4; the match to TRBD1 covers 8 bases. The trim removed 5 bases at V and 2 bases at J, leaving 7 bases unmatched. This CDR3 has 16 residues. Germline-derived CDR1 and CDR2 are SEHNR and FQNEAQ (reference sequence). CDR3 residues: CASSPLTGATNEKLFF. The CDR3 DNA sequence: TGTGCCAGCAGCCCCCTGACAGGGGCGACTAATGAAAAACTGTTTTTT.

The chain carries TRBV4-2 and TRBJ1-2; D is ambiguous. V was shortened by 0 bases and J by 10 bases, with 9 bases between the two germline ends. Germline CDR1 reads LGHNA; CDR2 reads YNFKEQ. CDR3 length equals 12 residues. For the CDR3, the DNA is TGTGCCAGCAGCCAAGATGAGAATTACTACACCTTC. It is translated as CASSQDENYYTF.

This clone occurred once. CDR3 sequence (DNA): TGCAGCGTTAGACAGGCCACCGGGGAGCTGTTTTTT. This codes for CSVRQATGELFF. The chain couples TRBV29-1 to TRBJ2-2; possible D gene TRBD1, 6 bases. V was shortened by 5 bases and J by 4 bases, with 8 bases between the two germline ends. CDR1 is SQVTM and CDR2 is ANQGSEA in the germline V gene. The CDR3 is 12 residues long.

This rearrangement joins TRBV30 to TRBJ1-5; unclear D gene. Trimming removed 4 bases at V and 7 bases at J, with 20 bases between. Looked up from germline, CDR1 is GTSNPN and CDR2 is SVGIG (reference sequence). The CDR3 is 15 amino acids. DNA of the CDR3: TGTGCCTGGAAGGTTTTGCGAGGGAAGAGACAGCCCCAGCATTTT. Its protein is CAWKVLRGKRQPQHF.

This chain joins TRBV4-1 and TRBJ2-3; 13 bases are shared with TRBD2. The CDR3 is 21 amino acids. V shed 3 bases, J shed 0 bases, and the junction held 15 bases outside the gene matches. Germline V gene sequence: CDR1 MGHRA, CDR2 YSYEKL. The CDR3 coding sequence is TGCGCCAGCAGCCACTATCGCGGACTAGCGGGGGTTACAACTAGCACAGATACGCAGTATTTT. This codes for CASSHYRGLAGVTTSTDTQYF.